The 12 T cell receptor beta chains presented below share a single source sample, sequenced in a study of blood T cell repertoires in COVID-19. Assay: immunoSEQ multiplex PCR; the TCRdb copy retains only in-frame clones and omits some. The sample carries about 300,000 clones, about nine tenths recorded once. The sample taken for sequencing was PBMCs or T cells enriched from blood (not recorded which). Receptors were obtained from a woman younger than 35 who had recovered from COVID-19.

The rearrangement uses TRBV28 and TRBJ1-1; D call uncertain. V lost 4 bases to trimming and J lost 4 bases, with 4 bases between them. Germline V gene data show CDR1 as MDHEN and CDR2 as SYDVKM. The CDR3 runs 11 residues. In DNA, the CDR3 is TGTGCCAGCAGTTCTGTCACTGAAGCTTTCTTT. As protein: CASSSVTEAFF.

The genes are TRBV6-6 and TRBJ2-7; 7 nucleotides agree with TRBD1. The CDR3 has 15 residues. Germline CDR1 MNHNY, CDR2 SVGAGI (reference sequence). The trim removed 0 bases at V and 2 bases at J, leaving 4 bases unmatched. In DNA form, the CDR3 reads TGTGCCAGCAGTTACTCGAGACAGGGTGCCTACGAGCAGTACTTC. Encoded protein: CASSYSRQGAYEQYF.

For this clone: This sample includes further DNA sequences coding for the same CDR3. The chain is built from TRBV5-4 and TRBJ2-5; TRBD2 matches at 10 bases. This CDR3 has 14 amino acids. The germline CDR1 and CDR2 sequences are SGHNT and YYREEE (reference sequence). Losses at the gene ends were 1 base for V and 5 bases for J; bases not matched to a gene: 2. The CDR3 sequence: CASSLSGGAETQYF. DNA of the CDR3: TGTGCCAGCAGCTTGAGCGGGGGGGCGGAGACCCAGTACTTC.

The J gene is TRBJ1-2, the V gene TRBV11-2, with 10 bases aligning to TRBD1. CDR1 is SGHAT and CDR2 is FQNNGV in the germline V gene. With V trimmed by 2 bases and J by 8 bases, 11 bases remained unmatched. The CDR3 covers 16 residues. The CDR3 nucleotides are TGTGCCAGCAGCTTATCGGGGGACAGGGGTTTGTGGGGCTACACCTTC. Translated: CASSLSGDRGLWGYTF. Together with reference TRBV11-2 and TRBJ1-2, the CDR3 gives the full variable domain: EAGVAQSPRYKIIEKRQSVAFWCNPISGHATLYWYQQILGQGPKLLIQFQNNGVVDDSQLPKDRFSAERLKGVDSTLKIQPAKLEDSAVYLCASSLSGDRGLWGYTFGSGTRLTVV.

This clone was counted a few times. This chain links TRBV24-1 with TRBJ2-2; D might be TRBD1 (6 bases). Trimming cost V 5 bases and J 4 bases, with 10 bases left between them. CDR3 length equals 14 residues. Germline loops: CDR1 KGHDR, CDR2 SFDVKD. The CDR3 spells CATSGQTGTGELFF. CDR3 sequence (DNA): TGTGCCACCAGTGGTCAGACAGGCACCGGGGAGCTGTTTTTT.

The chain combines TRBV9 with TRBJ2-3; 10 bases align to TRBD2. The CDR3 is made up of 17 amino acids. Germline CDR1 reads SGDLS; CDR2 reads YYNGEE. V gave up 3 bases and J gave up 0 bases; unmatched junction bases: 7. CDR3: CASSGPSGSTSTDTQYF. In DNA form, the CDR3 reads TGTGCCAGCAGCGGTCCTAGCGGGAGCACTAGCACAGATACGCAGTATTTT.

The chain has TRBV18 and TRBJ2-7; a weak D match, TRBD2 (6 bases). CDR1 is KGHSH, CDR2 LQKENI, per germline. V lost 3 bases and J 0 bases, leaving 12 bases between the germline ends. The CDR3 is 15 amino acids. The CDR3 here is CASSPPGGSSYEQYF. The CDR3, as DNA: TGTGCCAGCTCACCGCCCGGGGGAAGCTCCTACGAGCAGTACTTC.

This rearrangement joins TRBV18 to TRBJ2-3, with TRBD1 as a possible D gene (6 bases). The CDR3 covers 17 residues. Germline CDR1 KGHSH, CDR2 LQKENI. V dropped 4 bases and J dropped 0 bases, with 17 bases sitting between them. DNA for the CDR3: TGTGCCAGCTCACGAAATACACAGGGATCGAGCACAGATACGCAGTATTTT. Its translation: CASSRNTQGSSTDTQYF.

This chain joins TRBV18 and TRBJ2-2; D is undetermined. V lost 0 bases and J lost 4, with 9 bases in between. The CDR3 spans 15 residues. The germline CDR1 and CDR2 sequences are KGHSH and LQKENI. In DNA form, the CDR3 reads TGTGCCAGCTCACCACCGTCTGGCTTCACCGGGGAGCTGTTTTTT. It encodes CASSPPSGFTGELFF.

This clone was counted a single time. The chain carries TRBV29-1 and TRBJ1-1; TRBD1 is a possible D gene (6 bases). V was cut by 7 bases and J by 1 base, with 10 bases left in between. Germline V lookup: CDR1 SQVTM, CDR2 ANQGSEA. This CDR3 region has 12 residues. CDR3 in amino acids: CSGTTGNTEAFF. In DNA form, the CDR3 reads TGCAGCGGGACGACAGGGAACACTGAAGCTTTCTTT.

V and J are TRBV30 and TRBJ2-7; 13 positions match TRBD2. Germline CDR1 is GTSNPN and CDR2 is SVGIG (reference sequence). The CDR3 consists of 16 residues. V shed 5 bases and J 0 bases; nucleotides not matched to a gene: 7. CDR3 residues: CAWHPGLAGSSYEQYF. CDR3 in DNA: TGTGCCTGGCATCCGGGACTAGCGGGAAGCTCCTACGAGCAGTACTTC.

The chain links TRBV7-3 to TRBJ2-2; tentatively, D is TRBD1 (5 bases). This CDR3 has 13 residues. With 5 bases removed from V and 4 bases from J, the gap between germline ends came to 8 bases. Germline V gene sequence: CDR1 SGHTA, CDR2 FQGTGA. The CDR3 loop reads CASSLQVTGELFF. In nucleotides, the CDR3 is TGTGCCAGCAGCCTACAGGTCACCGGGGAGCTGTTTTTT.